The 18 T cell receptor beta chains reported below all come from one sample, sequenced in a study of T cell clonality in common variable immunodeficiency. Data came from immunoSEQ multiplex PCR; TCRdb stores just in-frame clones and leaves some out. Recorded here are about 35,000 clones, none singletons. Sequenced material: peripheral blood mononuclear cells. These TCRs come from a person aged 18-70 years in good health.

On this clone itself: Sequencing ends 3 residues short of the CDR3 end; the germline J gene provides the rest. This sequence joins TRBV30 and TRBJ2-4, with 7 bases fitting TRBD1. Germline V gives CDR1 GTSNPN, CDR2 SVGIG (reference sequence). The length of the CDR3 is 13 residues. The CDR3: CAWRTTGTNGQYF. The CDR3 bases that were read are TGTGCCTGGAGGACGACAGGGACCAATGGT.

Ten or more counts support this clone. The read ends 3 residues shy of where the CDR3 ends; the end is completed using the germline J gene. The rearrangement uses TRBV2 and TRBJ1-4; weak D call: TRBD1 (5 bases). Germline V gives CDR1 SNHLY, CDR2 FYNNEI. The V and J ends lost 4 bases and 10 bases respectively, with 7 bases between them. CDR3 length: 11 residues. CDR3 DNA (partial): TGTGCCAGCAGTGGGGGGGGAAAA. Protein product: CASSGGGK. The CDR3, in full, reads CASSGGGKLFF. The variable domain in full, with the rest retrieved from reference TRBV2 and TRBJ1-4, is EPEVTQTPSHQVTQMGQEVILRCVPISNHLYFYWYRQILGQKVEFLVSFYNNEISEKSEIFDDQFSVERPDGSNFTLKIRSTKLEDSAMYFCASSGGGKLFFGSGTQLSVL.

This clone was recorded at least ten times. The read ends 3 residues early relative to the CDR3; the germline J gene fills the gap. The chain employs TRBV5-1 and TRBJ2-1; tentatively, D is TRBD1 or TRBD2 (5 bases each). CDR1 is SGHRS, CDR2 YFSETQ, per germline. The CDR3 has 14 amino acids. Trimming stripped 2 bases from V and 5 bases from J, with 11 bases between. The part of the CDR3 DNA that was read is TGCGCCAGCAGCTTAGAGGGGCCCCACAATGAG. The encoded protein is CASSLEGPHNE. The CDR3 in its entirety is CASSLEGPHNEQFF.

The sample holds a few counts of this clone. The CDR3 extends 3 residues past the end of the read, so its final part is completed from the germline J gene. The chain carries TRBV30 and TRBJ1-2; no firm D call. The CDR3 consists of 12 residues. Germline CDR1 is GTSNPN and CDR2 is SVGIG (reference sequence). CDR3 residues: CAWNRLAGIYTF. CDR3 DNA (partial): TGTGCCTGGAATAGACTAGCGGGAATC.

This clone was observed at least ten times. This CDR3 is CASSLKVPSPQETQYF. CDR3 DNA, as far as it was read: TGTGCCAGCAGCTTAAAAGTTCCTAGCCCACAAGAGACC. J is TRBJ2-5 and V is TRBV7-6; D may be TRBD2 (5 bases). From the germline J gene comes the end of the CDR3, since the read stops 3 residues before it. Germline V gene sequence: CDR1 SGHVS, CDR2 FNYEAQ. Trimming pared 2 bases from V and 2 bases from J, leaving 15 bases between. The CDR3 extends over 16 amino acids.

The sample holds many counts of this clone. The read stops 3 residues short of the end of the CDR3; the missing end is completed from the germline J gene. The V call is TRBV7-6, the J call TRBJ2-3; 13 bases match TRBD2. The CDR3 runs 18 residues. Trimming at V came to 5 bases and at J to 1 base, leaving 9 bases not matched to a gene. CDR1 is SGHVS and CDR2 is FNYEAQ in the germline V gene. Here the CDR3 reads CASSQPPGLAGGTDTQYF. CDR3 DNA (partial): TGTGCCAGCAGCCAGCCTCCCGGACTAGCGGGGGGCACAGATACG.

Many counts were recorded for this clone. Read coverage stops 3 residues before the CDR3 terminus; the germline J gene supplies the remainder. The chain links TRBV5-1 to TRBJ2-3; 8 nucleotides agree with TRBD1. J gave up 6 bases and V 4 bases, and 7 bases lay outside the gene matches. CDR3 length: 14 amino acids. The germline CDR1 and CDR2 sequences are SGHRS and YFSETQ. Partial CDR3 DNA: TGCGCCAGCAGCGAGCAGGGGGCCGCGGATACG. Encoded protein: CASSEQGAADT. The full CDR3 protein is CASSEQGAADTQYF.

The sample holds many counts of this clone. The read is 3 residues too short to cover the CDR3 end, so that end is filled in from the germline J gene. The chain has TRBV29-1 and TRBJ2-1, with 8 bases lining up with TRBD1. Germline values: CDR1 SQVTM, CDR2 ANQGSEA. The CDR3 has 12 residues. Trimming at V came to 6 bases and at J to 4 bases, leaving 2 bases not matched to a gene. The CDR3 bases that were read are TGCAGCGTCGGGACAGGATACAATGAG. It specifies CSVGTGYNE. The CDR3 in its entirety is CSVGTGYNEQFF.

In its sample, this clone was seen many times. The CDR3 is cut off 3 residues early in the read; its end comes from the germline J gene. This sequence joins TRBV18 and TRBJ2-3, with a tentative D call TRBD2 (5 bases). The germline CDR1 and CDR2 sequences are KGHSH and LQKENI. The CDR3 spans 15 residues. The CDR3 sequence is CASSPNTNSGETQYF. CDR3 DNA (partial): TGTGCCAGCTCACCAAATACCAACAGCGGAGAGACG.

The sample holds many counts of this clone. The read halts 3 residues ahead of the CDR3 end, with the missing end drawn from the germline J gene. The rearrangement links TRBV7-8 to TRBJ2-3; the D gene is possibly TRBD2 (6 bases). Trimming left V 5 bases short and J 2 bases short, with 14 bases between. From germline, CDR1 is SGHVS and CDR2 FQNEAQ. The CDR3 is 15 residues long. CDR3 sequence reads: CASSPVAGPTDTQYF. The sequenced part of the CDR3 DNA is TGTGCCAGCAGCCCCGTCGCGGGGCCCACAGATACG.

This clone has a count of ten or more. With the read ending 3 residues before the CDR3 end, the germline J gene is used to fill in that end. This chain joins TRBV30 and TRBJ1-1; D unresolved. Germline CDR1 GTSNPN, CDR2 SVGIG (reference sequence). The CDR3 extends over 10 amino acids. V was trimmed by 5 bases and J by 6 bases, leaving 7 bases between them. The CDR3 loop reads CAWGPPEAFF. The DNA read from the CDR3 is TGTGCCTGGGGGCCACCTGAA.

This clone was seen a handful of times. The CDR3 is cut off 3 residues early in the read; its end comes from the germline J gene. This chain connects TRBV11-2 to TRBJ1-5; no firm D call. Trimming left V 1 base short and J 3 bases short, with 10 bases between. This CDR3 contains 15 residues. The germline V gene has CDR1 SGHAT and CDR2 FQNNGV. The sequenced CDR3 bases are TGTGCCAGCAGCTTAGGACCACAGAACAATCAGCCC. The encoded protein is CASSLGPQNNQP. The complete CDR3 protein is CASSLGPQNNQPQHF. The full variable domain, rest sourced from reference TRBV11-2 and TRBJ1-5, is EAGVAQSPRYKIIEKRQSVAFWCNPISGHATLYWYQQILGQGPKLLIQFQNNGVVDDSQLPKDRFSAERLKGVDSTLKIQPAKLEDSAVYLCASSLGPQNNQPQHFGDGTRLSIL.

This clone was found many times. The DNA ends 3 residues before the CDR3 does, and the rest of the CDR3 is filled in from the germline J gene. The sample has other DNA sequences that encode this CDR3 too. The chain is built from TRBV15 and TRBJ1-2; 8 bases align to TRBD1. The CDR3 covers 14 residues. Germline V CDR1 and CDR2: LNHNV, YYDKDF (reference sequence). The CDR3 DNA, read in part, is TGTGCCACCAGCAGAGACCTAGGACAGGGCGAC. This gives the protein CATSRDLGQGD. The CDR3 in its entirety is CATSRDLGQGDYTF.

Concerning this clone: The CDR3 end is not reached by the read, which stops 3 residues before it; the germline J gene fills it in. The chain carries TRBV5-6 and TRBJ1-6; unclear D gene. Germline V gene lookup returns CDR1 SGHDT and CDR2 YYEEEE. This CDR3 contains 14 residues. Trimming cost V 4 bases and J 9 bases, with 14 bases left between them. CDR3 amino acids: CASSQGPEGSPLHF. CDR3 bases read: TGTGCCAGCAGCCAAGGGCCTGAGGGTTCACCC.

Concerning this clone itself: The read falls 3 residues short of the CDR3 end, and the missing part is taken from the germline J gene. The chain carries TRBV19 and TRBJ1-2; D ambiguous. This CDR3 comprises 15 residues. Germline-derived CDR1 and CDR2 are LNHDA and SQIVND (reference sequence). The DNA read from the CDR3 is TGTGCCACTTCGACTAGCGAAAGCTCCTACAATGAC. The encoded protein is CATSTSESSYND. The whole CDR3 reads CATSTSESSYNDYTF.

In this sample, this clone turned up many times. The sequenced part of the CDR3 DNA is TGTGCCACCAGCACCTCGGGGGATACG. Its translation: CATSTSGDT. The CDR3 reads in full as CATSTSGDTQYF. V gene TRBV24-1 combines with J gene TRBJ2-3, with D perhaps matching TRBD2 (5 bases). The read is 3 residues too short to cover the CDR3 end, so that end is filled in from the germline J gene. CDR1 and CDR2 (germline): KGHDR, SFDVKD. This CDR3 comprises 12 residues. Trimming pared 7 bases from V and 6 bases from J, leaving 10 bases between.

This clone was observed at least ten times. The CDR3 sequence: CSAEFSGRAPYEQYF. CDR3 DNA, as far as it was read: TGCAGTGCTGAATTTAGCGGGAGGGCCCCCTACGAG. The rearrangement links TRBV20-1 to TRBJ2-7, with 11 bases matching TRBD2. Sequencing ends 3 residues short of the CDR3 end; the germline J gene provides the rest. The CDR3 has 15 amino acids. CDR1 is DFQATT, CDR2 SNEGSKA, per germline (reference sequence). J was trimmed by 2 bases and V by 5 bases; bases with no gene match: 8.

A word on this clone: The CDR3 extends 3 residues past the end of the read, so its final part is completed from the germline J gene. The chain couples TRBV5-1 to TRBJ2-4; 8 bases match TRBD1. The CDR3 contains 15 residues. CDR1 and CDR2 (germline): SGHRS, YFSETQ. CDR3 loop: CASSLETRQGNGQYF. The CDR3 DNA, read in part, is TGCGCCAGCAGCTTGGAGACCCGACAGGGGAATGGT.